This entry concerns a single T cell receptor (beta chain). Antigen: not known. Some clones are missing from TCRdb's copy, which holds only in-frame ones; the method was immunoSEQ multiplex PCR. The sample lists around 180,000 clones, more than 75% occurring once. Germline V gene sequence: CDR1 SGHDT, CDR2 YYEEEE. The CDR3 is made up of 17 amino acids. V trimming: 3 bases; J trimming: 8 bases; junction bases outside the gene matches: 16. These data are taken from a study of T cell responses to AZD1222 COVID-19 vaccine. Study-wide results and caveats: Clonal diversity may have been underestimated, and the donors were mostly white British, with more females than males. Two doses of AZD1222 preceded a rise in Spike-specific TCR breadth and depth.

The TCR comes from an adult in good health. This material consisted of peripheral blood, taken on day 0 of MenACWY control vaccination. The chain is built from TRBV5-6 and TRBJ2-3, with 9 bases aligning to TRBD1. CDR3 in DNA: TGTGCCAGCAGCTGGCTAATCCCCGGACAGGGGCCTAGTACGCAGTATTTT. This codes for CASSWLIPGQGPSTQYF.